The TCR beta chain described here comes from a study of identical twins. The table lists this clonotype with many counts. What it binds is not known. Study-wide results and caveats: Modelling underestimated the level of out-of-frame TCR alpha sharing observed in monozygotic twins.

Trimming took 9 bases from V and 3 from J; bases not matched to a gene: 9. This CDR3 contains 14 residues. Germline-derived CDR1 and CDR2 are MNHEY and SMNVEV (reference sequence). MiXCR, applied by TCRdb to the 5' RACE reads, yields one record per CDR3 protein. The profile shows about 220,000 distinct CDR3 sequences, approximately 7.1% of them singletons. This sample was also put to use in a study of T cells expressing NK-cell markers. From that paper: The CD3+CD56-NKG2C+ fraction of several donors was also led by these clonotypes.

The sample consisted of CD8+ T cells sorted from blood. The J gene is TRBJ2-7, the V gene TRBV27; 9 positions match TRBD1. This receptor was taken from a woman between 18 and 29 years old in good health. The DNA for the CDR3 is TGTGCCAGTCCCTCCCGGGACAGGGACTACGAGCAGTACTTC. Its protein product is CASPSRDRDYEQYF.